This T cell receptor (beta chain) was recovered during a study of blood T cell repertoires in COVID-19. Some clones are missing from TCRdb's copy, which holds only in-frame ones; the method was immunoSEQ multiplex PCR. Of some 150,000 clones detected, roughly 80% appear once; the ten largest clones hold approximately 1.8%. The CDR3 totals 14 residues. Germline CDR1 SGHNT, CDR2 YENEEA. Trimming stripped 2 bases from V and 2 bases from J, with 8 bases between. The material sequenced was peripheral blood. This TCR was recovered from a man older than 75 with acute or convalescent COVID-19. This rearrangement joins TRBV11-3 to TRBJ2-3; D is unresolved. Written as DNA, the CDR3 is TGTGCCAGCAGCTTATCCAGGATCACAGATACGCAGTATTTT. Amino acids: CASSLSRITDTQYF.